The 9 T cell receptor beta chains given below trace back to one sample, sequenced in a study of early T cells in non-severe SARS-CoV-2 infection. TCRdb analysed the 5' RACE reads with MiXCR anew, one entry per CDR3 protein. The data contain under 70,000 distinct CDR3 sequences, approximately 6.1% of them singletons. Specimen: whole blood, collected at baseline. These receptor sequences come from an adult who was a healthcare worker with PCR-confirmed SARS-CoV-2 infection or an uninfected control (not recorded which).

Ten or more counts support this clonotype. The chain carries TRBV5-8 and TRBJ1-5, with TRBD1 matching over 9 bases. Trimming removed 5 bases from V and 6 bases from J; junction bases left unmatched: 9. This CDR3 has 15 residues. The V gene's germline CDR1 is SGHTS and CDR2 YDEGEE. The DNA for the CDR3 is TGTGCCAGCAGTCGCCGGGACAGGGTATCTCAGCCCCAGCATTTT. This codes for CASSRRDRVSQPQHF.

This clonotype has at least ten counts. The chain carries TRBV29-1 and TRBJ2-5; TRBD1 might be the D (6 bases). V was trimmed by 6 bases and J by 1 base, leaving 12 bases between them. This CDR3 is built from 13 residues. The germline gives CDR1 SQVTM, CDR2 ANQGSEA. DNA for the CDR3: TGCAGCGTGGCCAGACAGGCCCAAGAGACCCAGTACTTC. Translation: CSVARQAQETQYF.

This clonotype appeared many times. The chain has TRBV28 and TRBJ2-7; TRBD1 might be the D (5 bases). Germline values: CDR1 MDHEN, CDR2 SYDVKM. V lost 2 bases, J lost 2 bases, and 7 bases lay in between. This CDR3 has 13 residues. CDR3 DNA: TGTGCCAGCAGTTTAGCGACAGCCTACGAGCAGTACTTC. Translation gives CASSLATAYEQYF.

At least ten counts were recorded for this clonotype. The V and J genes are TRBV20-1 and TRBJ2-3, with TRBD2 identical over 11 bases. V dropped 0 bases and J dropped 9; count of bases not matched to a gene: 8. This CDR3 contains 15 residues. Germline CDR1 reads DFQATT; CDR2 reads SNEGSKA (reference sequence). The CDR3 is CSARDRLAGGNTQYF. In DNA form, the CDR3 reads TGCAGTGCTAGAGATCGGCTAGCGGGAGGTAACACGCAGTATTTT.

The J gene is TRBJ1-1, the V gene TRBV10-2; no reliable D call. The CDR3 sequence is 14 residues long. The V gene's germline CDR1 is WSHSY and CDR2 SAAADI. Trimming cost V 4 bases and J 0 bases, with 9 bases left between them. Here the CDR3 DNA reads TGCGCCAGCAGTGCCCTCGCCATGAACACTGAAGCTTTCTTT. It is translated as CASSALAMNTEAFF.

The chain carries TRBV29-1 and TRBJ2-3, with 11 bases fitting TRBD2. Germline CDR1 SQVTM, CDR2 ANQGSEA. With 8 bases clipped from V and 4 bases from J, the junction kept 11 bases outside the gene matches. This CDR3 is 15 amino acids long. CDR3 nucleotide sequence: TGCAGCATCCGGCTACTAGCGGGAGAGGCAGATACGCAGTATTTT. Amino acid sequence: CSIRLLAGEADTQYF.

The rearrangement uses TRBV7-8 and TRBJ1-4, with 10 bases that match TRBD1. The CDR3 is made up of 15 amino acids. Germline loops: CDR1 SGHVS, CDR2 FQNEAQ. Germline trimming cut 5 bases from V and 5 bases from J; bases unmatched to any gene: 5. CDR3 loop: CASSPTTGGNEKLFF. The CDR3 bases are TGTGCCAGCAGCCCTACGACAGGGGGCAATGAAAAACTGTTTTTT.

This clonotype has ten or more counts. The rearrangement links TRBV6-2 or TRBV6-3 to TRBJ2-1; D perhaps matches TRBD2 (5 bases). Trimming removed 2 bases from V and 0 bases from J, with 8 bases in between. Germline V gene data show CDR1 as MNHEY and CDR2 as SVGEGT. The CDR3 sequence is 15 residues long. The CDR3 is CASSYRAGSYNEQFF. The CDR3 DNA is TGTGCCAGCAGTTACAGGGCGGGCTCCTACAATGAGCAGTTCTTC.

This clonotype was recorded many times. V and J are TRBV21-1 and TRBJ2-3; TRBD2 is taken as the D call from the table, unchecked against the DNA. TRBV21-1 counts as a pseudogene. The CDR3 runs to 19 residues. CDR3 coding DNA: TGTGCCAGCAGCAAAGCGCGTCTTTGCGGGGTAATTAGCACAGATACGCAGTATTTT. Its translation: CASSKARLCGVISTDTQYF.